This TCR beta chain came from a study of blood T cell repertoires in COVID-19. Whole-study context: Both acute and convalescent COVID-19 samples were obtained from the United States, Italy and Spain. Sample material is recorded as cDNA or gDNA derived from T cells, B-cell-depleted T cells, or PBMCs.

Methods used by the authors: Reference gene primer amplification gave estimated nucleated cell counts. Assay: immunoSEQ multiplex PCR; the TCRdb copy retains only in-frame clones and omits some. The V and J calls and the clone size are those of that table, but D and trimming were determined from the DNA. This table holds around 38,000 clones, about 87% found once. Trimming cost V 7 bases and J 4 bases; bases outside gene matches: 5. The CDR3 has 13 amino acids. Germline values: CDR1 LNHDA, CDR2 SQIVND (reference sequence). V and J are TRBV19 and TRBJ2-5; 8 nucleotides match TRBD1. The receptor was isolated from a man aged 70 or older with acute or convalescent COVID-19. Sequencing input: peripheral blood. The CDR3 region is CASTFTGGETQYF. The DNA for the CDR3 is TGTGCCAGTACCTTCACAGGGGGAGAGACCCAGTACTTC.